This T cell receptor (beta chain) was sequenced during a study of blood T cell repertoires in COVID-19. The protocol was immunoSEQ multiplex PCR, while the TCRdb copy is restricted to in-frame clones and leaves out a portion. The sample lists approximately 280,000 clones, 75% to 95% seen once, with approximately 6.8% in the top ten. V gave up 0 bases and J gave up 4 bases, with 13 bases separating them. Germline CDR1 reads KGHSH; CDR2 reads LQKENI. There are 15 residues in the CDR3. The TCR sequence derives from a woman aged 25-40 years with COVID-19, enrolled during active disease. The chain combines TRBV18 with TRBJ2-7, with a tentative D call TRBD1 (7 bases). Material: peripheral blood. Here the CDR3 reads CASSPPEGALYEQYF. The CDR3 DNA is TGTGCCAGCTCACCACCGGAGGGGGCCCTTTACGAGCAGTACTTC. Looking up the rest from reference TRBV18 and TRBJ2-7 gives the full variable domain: NAGVMQNPRHLVRRRGQEARLRCSPMKGHSHVYWYRQLPEEGLKFMVYLQKENIIDESGMPKERFSAEFPKEGPSILRIQQVVRGDSAAYFCASSPPEGALYEQYFGPGTRLTVT.